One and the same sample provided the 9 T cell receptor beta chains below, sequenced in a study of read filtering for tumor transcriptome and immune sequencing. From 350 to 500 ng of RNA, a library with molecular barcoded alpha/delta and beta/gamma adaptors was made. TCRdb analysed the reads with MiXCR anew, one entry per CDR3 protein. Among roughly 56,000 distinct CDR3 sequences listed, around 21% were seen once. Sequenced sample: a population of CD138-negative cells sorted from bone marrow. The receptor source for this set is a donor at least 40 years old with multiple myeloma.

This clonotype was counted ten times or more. DNA of the CDR3: TGCAGTGCTAGCCGGGATCCCTCCCAAAAACTGTTTTTT. Amino acids: CSASRDPSQKLFF. The rearrangement uses TRBV20-1 and TRBJ1-4, with D unclear. The germline V gene has CDR1 DFQATT and CDR2 SNEGSKA (reference sequence). The ends were cut back, 3 bases at V and 9 bases at J, with 14 bases in the middle. The CDR3 has 13 amino acids.

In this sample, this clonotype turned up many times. The CDR3 DNA is TGCAGTGCGATAGCGGGGGCCGCGAGGGAGCAGTACTTC. Protein product: CSAIAGAAREQYF. The J gene is TRBJ2-7, the V gene TRBV20-1; 9 bases are shared with TRBD2. Germline CDR1 DFQATT, CDR2 SNEGSKA (reference sequence). V shed 6 bases, J shed 7 bases, and the junction held 10 bases outside the gene matches. CDR3 size: 13 residues.

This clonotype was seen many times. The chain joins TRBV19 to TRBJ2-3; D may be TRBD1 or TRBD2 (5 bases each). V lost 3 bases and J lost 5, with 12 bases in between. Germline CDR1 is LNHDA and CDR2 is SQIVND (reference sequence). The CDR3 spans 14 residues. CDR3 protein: CASSIEERGDTQYF. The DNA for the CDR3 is TGTGCCAGTAGTATTGAGGAGAGGGGAGATACGCAGTATTTT. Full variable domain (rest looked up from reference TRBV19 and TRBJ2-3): DGGITQSPKYLFRKEGQNVTLSCEQNLNHDAMYWYRQDPGQGLRLIYYSQIVNDFQKGDIAEGYSVSREKKESFPLTVTSAQKNPTAFYLCASSIEERGDTQYFGPGTRLTVL.

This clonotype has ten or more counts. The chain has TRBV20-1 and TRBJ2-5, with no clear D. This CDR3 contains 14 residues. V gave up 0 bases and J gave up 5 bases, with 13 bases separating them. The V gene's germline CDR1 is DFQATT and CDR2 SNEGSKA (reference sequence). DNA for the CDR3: TGCAGTGCTAGAGATCAATCCGTGGGCGAGACCCAGTACTTC. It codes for CSARDQSVGETQYF.

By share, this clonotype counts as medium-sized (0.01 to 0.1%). CDR3 coding DNA: TGTGCCAGCAGCCCCCCGGGAAGCGGTCACAATGAGCAGTTCTTC. This codes for CASSPPGSGHNEQFF. The V gene is TRBV7-9, the J gene TRBJ2-1, with D tentatively TRBD2 (5 bases). This CDR3 region has 15 residues. Trimming removed 5 bases at V and 5 bases at J, with 16 bases between. CDR1 is SEHNR and CDR2 is FQNEAQ in the germline V gene (reference sequence). The whole variable domain, filled in from reference TRBV7-9 and TRBJ2-1, reads DTGVSQNPRHKITKRGQNVTFRCDPISEHNRLYWYRQTLGQGPEFLTYFQNEAQLEKSRLLSDRFSAERPKGSFSTLEIQRTEQGDSAMYLCASSPPGSGHNEQFFGPGTRLTVL.

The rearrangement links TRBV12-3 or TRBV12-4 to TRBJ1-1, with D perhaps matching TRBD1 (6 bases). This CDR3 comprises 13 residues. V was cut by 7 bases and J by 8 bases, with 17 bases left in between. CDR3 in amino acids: CASKPVGAGEAFF. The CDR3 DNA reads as TGTGCCAGCAAACCTGTGGGGGCGGGAGAAGCTTTCTTT.

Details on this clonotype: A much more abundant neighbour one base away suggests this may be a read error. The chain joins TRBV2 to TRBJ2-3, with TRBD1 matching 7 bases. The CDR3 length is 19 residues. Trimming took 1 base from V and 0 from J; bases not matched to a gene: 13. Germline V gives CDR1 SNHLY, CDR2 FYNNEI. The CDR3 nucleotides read TGTGCCAGCAGTGAAGACCCAACGCCCAGGGGGTGCAGCACAGATACGCAGTATTTT. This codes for CASSEDPTPRGCSTDTQYF.

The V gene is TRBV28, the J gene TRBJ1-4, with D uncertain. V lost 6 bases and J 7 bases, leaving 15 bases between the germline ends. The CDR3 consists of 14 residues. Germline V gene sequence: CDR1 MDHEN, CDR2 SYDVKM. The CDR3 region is CASSSTGNTEKLFF. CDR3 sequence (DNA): TGTGCCAGCAGCTCCACGGGTAATACTGAAAAACTGTTTTTT. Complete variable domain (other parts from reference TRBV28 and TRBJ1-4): DVKVTQSSRYLVKRTGEKVFLECVQDMDHENMFWYRQDPGLGLRLIYFSYDVKMKEKGDIPEGYSVSREKKERFSLILESASTNQTSMYLCASSSTGNTEKLFFGSGTQLSVL.

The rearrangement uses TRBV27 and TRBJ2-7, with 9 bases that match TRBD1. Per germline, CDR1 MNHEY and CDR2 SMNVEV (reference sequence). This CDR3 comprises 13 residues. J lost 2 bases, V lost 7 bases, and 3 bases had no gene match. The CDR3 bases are TGTGCCAGCAAGCGACAGGGGGCCTACGAGCAGTACTTC. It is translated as CASKRQGAYEQYF.